This T cell receptor (beta chain) was identified during a study of radiotherapy plus CTLA-4 blockade in lung cancer. Overall study: Disease control reached under 35%, with objective responses in roughly 17%.

Those with chemo-refractory metastatic non-small-cell lung cancer were treated with focal radiation combined with CTLA-4 blockade using ipilimumab. Concerning this clone itself: Its antigen remains unidentified.

Study results and caveats: Among blood TCR repertoires after radiotherapy plus ipilimumab, tumor-derived clones expanded.

Using immunoSEQ multiplex PCR, the repertoire was profiled, and TCRdb retains in-frame clones only, with some absent. Of tens of thousands of clones listed, 70% to 90% are singletons. Germline V gene lookup returns CDR1 LNHDA and CDR2 SQIVND (reference sequence). Trimming shortened V by 0 bases and J by 6 bases, and 12 bases separated the two germline ends. This CDR3 contains 15 residues. This clonotype was obtained from a human donor with non-small cell lung cancer whose response to radiotherapy plus ipilimumab could not be evaluated. The chain is built from TRBV19 and TRBJ2-1; D is perhaps TRBD2 (5 bases). Sequences were derived from peripheral blood, sampled from a patient treated with radiotherapy plus ipilimumab. The CDR3 reads CASSIELAILNEQFF. The DNA of the CDR3 is TGTGCCAGTAGTATAGAATTAGCGATCCTCAATGAGCAGTTCTTC.